The sequence of this TCR beta chain was determined in a study of control samples from healthy donors and cancer patients. Libraries were prepared by immunoSEQ multiplex PCR; TCRdb keeps only in-frame clonotypes and omits some of them. The data contain about 200,000 clones, roughly nine tenths of them singletons. The germline V gene encodes CDR1 MNHEY and CDR2 SMNVEV (reference sequence). V lost 5 bases and J lost 8; bases outside the gene matches: 20. CDR3 length: 18 residues. What was sequenced was blood. This rearrangement joins TRBV27 to TRBJ1-2; 10 nucleotides line up with TRBD1. The source is a man aged 30 to 45 in good health. CDR3 bases: TGTGCCAGCAGTCCATCGACCACGGGACAGGGGACCCGTCGGGGCTACACCTTC. It specifies CASSPSTTGQGTRRGYTF.